This is a list of T cell receptor beta chains from one sample in a study of cytomegalovirus exposure and HLA in healthy donors. Data came from immunoSEQ multiplex PCR; TCRdb stores just in-frame clones and leaves some out. The repertoire holds about 77,000 clones, with about 79% as singletons. Sequenced sample: PBMCs. These receptors all stem from a woman aged 40 to 55 in good health and CMV-seronegative. CDR3s include the opening cysteine and the closing phenylalanine or tryptophan. The order of the fields is D gene, clone size, J gene, V gene, CDR3 protein, CDR3 DNA. The D gene is left open where the match is weak. Part of the rows lack a size; the others show once, few, many or a class for expanded clones.

d_call: TRBD1; clone_size: .; j_call: TRBJ2-2; v_call: TRBV4-3; cdr3_aa: CASSQETGANTGELFF; cdr3_nt: TGCGCCAGCAGCCAAGAAACAGGGGCCAACACCGGGGAGCTGTTTTTT
d_call: .; clone_size: .; j_call: TRBJ2-7; v_call: TRBV5-4; cdr3_aa: CASSLGLGEQYF; cdr3_nt: TGTGCCAGCAGCTTGGGGCTAGGCGAGCAGTACTTC
d_call: TRBD1; clone_size: .; j_call: TRBJ1-2; v_call: TRBV19; cdr3_aa: CASRTRDRTRGYTF; cdr3_nt: TGTGCCAGTAGAACACGGGACAGGACACGAGGCTACACCTTC
d_call: TRBD2; clone_size: .; j_call: TRBJ2-2; v_call: TRBV7-3; cdr3_aa: CASSTQLAGVATGELFF; cdr3_nt: TGTGCCAGCAGCACCCAACTAGCGGGAGTTGCCACCGGGGAGCTGTTTTTT
d_call: .; clone_size: .; j_call: TRBJ1-5; v_call: TRBV28; cdr3_aa: CASSRTSSNQPQHF; cdr3_nt: TGTGCCAGCAGTAGGACAAGTAGCAATCAGCCCCAGCATTTT
d_call: TRBD2; clone_size: few; j_call: TRBJ2-1; v_call: TRBV7-2; cdr3_aa: CASRPSGAHNEQFF; cdr3_nt: TGTGCCAGCAGGCCTAGCGGGGCCCACAATGAGCAGTTCTTC
d_call: TRBD2; clone_size: few; j_call: TRBJ2-2; v_call: TRBV7-8; cdr3_aa: CASSPGLVNTGELFF; cdr3_nt: TGTGCCAGCAGCCCGGGACTAGTAAACACCGGGGAGCTGTTTTTT
d_call: .; clone_size: .; j_call: TRBJ1-1; v_call: TRBV7-3; cdr3_aa: CASSSDRNTEAFF; cdr3_nt: TGTGCCAGCAGCTCAGACAGGAACACTGAAGCTTTCTTT
d_call: .; clone_size: .; j_call: TRBJ1-1; v_call: TRBV20-1; cdr3_aa: CSVENTEAFF; cdr3_nt: TGCAGTGTAGAGAACACTGAAGCTTTCTTT
d_call: .; clone_size: .; j_call: TRBJ1-2; v_call: TRBV6-1; cdr3_aa: CASSLSGLGYTF; cdr3_nt: TGTGCCAGCAGTCTCAGTGGTTTGGGCTACACCTTC
d_call: TRBD2; clone_size: .; j_call: TRBJ2-5; v_call: TRBV6-5; cdr3_aa: CASSSRASGQTQYF; cdr3_nt: TGTGCCAGCAGTTCCCGCGCTAGCGGCCAAACCCAGTACTTC
d_call: TRBD2; clone_size: .; j_call: TRBJ2-3; v_call: TRBV5-1; cdr3_aa: CASSLRGSGGAADTQYF; cdr3_nt: TGCGCCAGCAGCTTGAGGGGGAGCGGGGGGGCAGCAGATACGCAGTATTTT
d_call: .; clone_size: .; j_call: TRBJ2-1; v_call: TRBV30; cdr3_aa: CAWSRGYNEQFF; cdr3_nt: TGTGCCTGGAGTAGGGGCTACAATGAGCAGTTCTTC
d_call: .; clone_size: .; j_call: TRBJ1-2; v_call: TRBV9; cdr3_aa: CASSVEAVSNYGYTF; cdr3_nt: TGTGCCAGCAGCGTAGAGGCAGTTAGCAACTATGGCTACACCTTC
d_call: .; clone_size: .; j_call: TRBJ2-7; v_call: TRBV5-1; cdr3_aa: CASSQLQGILYEQYF; cdr3_nt: TGCGCCAGCAGCCAATTGCAGGGGATTCTATACGAGCAGTACTTC
d_call: .; clone_size: .; j_call: TRBJ2-1; v_call: TRBV11-2; cdr3_aa: CASSLERIYNEQFF; cdr3_nt: TGTGCCAGCAGCTTAGAGAGGATCTACAATGAGCAGTTCTTC
d_call: .; clone_size: few; j_call: TRBJ2-1; v_call: TRBV7-2; cdr3_aa: CASSLQPAQGAYNEQFF; cdr3_nt: TGTGCCAGCAGCTTACAGCCCGCTCAAGGAGCCTACAATGAGCAGTTCTTC
d_call: .; clone_size: .; j_call: TRBJ1-4; v_call: TRBV6-5; cdr3_aa: CASSVTRTNEKLFF; cdr3_nt: TGTGCCAGCAGTGTGACAAGAACTAATGAAAAACTGTTTTTT
d_call: TRBD1; clone_size: .; j_call: TRBJ1-5; v_call: TRBV19; cdr3_aa: CASKKETGGGQPQHF; cdr3_nt: TGTGCCAGTAAAAAAGAGACAGGGGGCGGTCAGCCCCAGCATTTT
d_call: TRBD2; clone_size: .; j_call: TRBJ2-5; v_call: TRBV2; cdr3_aa: CTSAGEETQYF; cdr3_nt: TGCACTAGCGCGGGAGAGGAGACCCAGTACTTC
d_call: .; clone_size: .; j_call: TRBJ1-5; v_call: TRBV7-2; cdr3_aa: CASSLESGENQPQHF; cdr3_nt: TGTGCCAGCAGCTTAGAATCGGGAGAGAATCAGCCCCAGCATTTT
d_call: TRBD1; clone_size: .; j_call: TRBJ2-2; v_call: TRBV6-5; cdr3_aa: CASRRDRFSPGELFF; cdr3_nt: TGTGCCAGCAGAAGGGACAGGTTCTCCCCCGGGGAGCTGTTTTTT
d_call: .; clone_size: .; j_call: TRBJ2-7; v_call: TRBV5-1; cdr3_aa: CASSLGGGIPPYEQYF; cdr3_nt: TGCGCCAGCAGCTTGGGGGGCGGGATACCCCCCTACGAGCAGTACTTC
d_call: TRBD1; clone_size: .; j_call: TRBJ1-1; v_call: TRBV5-6; cdr3_aa: CASSLYAVGQWGSTEAFF; cdr3_nt: TGTGCCAGCAGCTTGTACGCCGTGGGACAGTGGGGTTCCACTGAAGCTTTCTTT
d_call: .; clone_size: .; j_call: TRBJ2-7; v_call: TRBV13; cdr3_aa: CASSPPGGAGYEQYF; cdr3_nt: TGTGCCAGCAGCCCCCCTGGCGGGGCAGGCTACGAGCAGTACTTC
d_call: TRBD1; clone_size: few; j_call: TRBJ1-1; v_call: TRBV7-2; cdr3_aa: CASSLRDRLGVGTEAFF; cdr3_nt: TGTGCCAGCAGCTTACGGGACAGGCTGGGGGTGGGCACTGAAGCTTTCTTT
d_call: .; clone_size: .; j_call: TRBJ2-7; v_call: TRBV7-9; cdr3_aa: CASSPRPYEQYF; cdr3_nt: TGTGCCAGCAGCCCCCGTCCCTACGAGCAGTACTTC
d_call: TRBD2; clone_size: few; j_call: TRBJ2-1; v_call: TRBV7-9; cdr3_aa: CASSSTSGSYNEQFF; cdr3_nt: TGTGCCAGCAGCTCTACTAGCGGCTCCTACAATGAGCAGTTCTTC
d_call: .; clone_size: .; j_call: TRBJ1-1; v_call: TRBV5-1; cdr3_aa: CASTGQMNTEAFF; cdr3_nt: TGCGCCAGCACTGGACAGATGAACACTGAAGCTTTCTTT
d_call: .; clone_size: .; j_call: TRBJ2-5; v_call: TRBV6-1; cdr3_aa: CASSERGGVGETQYF; cdr3_nt: TGTGCCAGCAGTGAAAGGGGGGGGGTTGGGGAGACCCAGTACTTC
d_call: .; clone_size: .; j_call: TRBJ2-3; v_call: TRBV18; cdr3_aa: CASSPGGETTDTQYF; cdr3_nt: TGTGCCAGCTCACCAGGAGGAGAGACCACAGATACGCAGTATTTT
d_call: .; clone_size: .; j_call: TRBJ2-3; v_call: TRBV6-1; cdr3_aa: CASSESGRTQYF; cdr3_nt: TGTGCCAGCAGTGAGTCAGGGCGAACGCAGTATTTT
d_call: .; clone_size: .; j_call: TRBJ2-1; v_call: TRBV6-5; cdr3_aa: CATTPPRGNEQFF; cdr3_nt: TGTGCCACCACACCTCCTCGGGGAAATGAGCAGTTCTTC
d_call: .; clone_size: .; j_call: TRBJ1-1; v_call: TRBV28; cdr3_aa: CASTSLVNEAFF; cdr3_nt: TGTGCCAGCACCTCCCTAGTCAATGAAGCTTTCTTT
d_call: .; clone_size: .; j_call: TRBJ2-7; v_call: TRBV15; cdr3_aa: CATSRDGAGGSYEQYF; cdr3_nt: TGTGCCACCAGCAGAGATGGGGCAGGGGGGTCCTACGAGCAGTACTTC
d_call: TRBD1; clone_size: .; j_call: TRBJ2-6; v_call: TRBV2; cdr3_aa: CASSDGTGPVRANVLTF; cdr3_nt: TGTGCCAGCAGTGATGGGACAGGGCCCGTCAGGGCCAACGTCCTGACTTTC
d_call: .; clone_size: .; j_call: TRBJ1-2; v_call: TRBV30; cdr3_aa: CAWSALYGYTF; cdr3_nt: TGTGCCTGGAGTGCCCTCTATGGCTACACCTTC
d_call: TRBD1; clone_size: .; j_call: TRBJ2-3; v_call: TRBV4-1; cdr3_aa: CASSHLSRQGANTDTQYF; cdr3_nt: TGCGCCAGCAGCCATCTCAGTCGACAGGGTGCCAACACAGATACGCAGTATTTT
d_call: .; clone_size: .; j_call: TRBJ1-1; v_call: TRBV30; cdr3_aa: CAWSLGGYMEAFF; cdr3_nt: TGTGCCTGGAGTTTGGGGGGGTATATGGAAGCTTTCTTT
d_call: .; clone_size: .; j_call: TRBJ1-2; v_call: TRBV7-2; cdr3_aa: CASSSRFGYTF; cdr3_nt: TGTGCCAGCAGCTCCCGGTTTGGCTACACCTTC
d_call: TRBD2; clone_size: few; j_call: TRBJ2-1; v_call: TRBV7-7; cdr3_aa: CASSPRGGSGSDEQFF; cdr3_nt: TGTGCCAGCAGCCCCAGGGGGGGTAGCGGGAGCGATGAGCAGTTCTTC
d_call: TRBD2; clone_size: .; j_call: TRBJ2-6; v_call: TRBV28; cdr3_aa: CACGGLPGANVLTF; cdr3_nt: TGTGCCTGCGGGGGTTTACCTGGGGCCAACGTCCTGACTTTC
d_call: TRBD1; clone_size: few; j_call: TRBJ2-7; v_call: TRBV6-5; cdr3_aa: CASRIQGARYEQYF; cdr3_nt: TGTGCCAGCAGGATTCAGGGGGCGCGCTACGAGCAGTACTTC
d_call: TRBD1; clone_size: .; j_call: TRBJ1-1; v_call: TRBV5-5; cdr3_aa: CASSSSQGTEAFF; cdr3_nt: TGTGCCAGCAGCTCATCACAGGGGACTGAAGCTTTCTTT